Included here is one T cell receptor (beta chain) sequence, with context. Its matching antigen is unknown. Clones were read by immunoSEQ multiplex PCR, and TCRdb kept only the in-frame ones, dropping some. The table shows roughly 150,000 clones, with less than 95% occurring only once. The source of the sample is a study of T cell responses to AZD1222 COVID-19 vaccine. Study conclusions and caveats: The study identified only a handful of AZD1222 recipients as seropositive at baseline. Possibly, clonal diversity was underestimated; donors were largely white British and included more females.

V trimming: 5 bases; J trimming: 7 bases; junction bases outside the gene matches: 4. Germline-derived CDR1 and CDR2 are SGHTA and FQGNSA. The CDR3 is 14 residues long. The V call is TRBV7-2, the J call TRBJ2-1; TRBD2 matches at 11 bases. The clonotype originates from an adult in good health. This specimen consisted of peripheral blood, obtained on day 0 of AZD1222 vaccination. The CDR3 is CASSPGTSGNEQFF. The CDR3, as DNA: TGTGCCAGCAGCCCCGGGACTAGCGGAAATGAGCAGTTCTTC. Filled out from reference TRBV7-2 and TRBJ2-1, the complete variable domain reads GAGVSQSPSNKVTEKGKDVELRCDPISGHTALYWYRQSLGQGLEFLIYFQGNSAPDKSGLPSDRFSAERTGGSVSTLTIQRTQQEDSAVYLCASSPGTSGNEQFFGPGTRLTVL.